This TCR beta chain emerged from a study of blood T cell repertoires in COVID-19. Study-level background: T cells, B-cell-depleted T cells, or PBMCs provided the cDNA or gDNA that served as material.

In assigning cohorts, the study relied on participant-reported clinical history. Recovered participants had two consecutive negative NP/OP PCR tests, healthcare professional clearance, or symptom resolution. Assay: immunoSEQ multiplex PCR; the TCRdb copy retains only in-frame clones and omits some. The sample holds a few hundred thousand clones, about 91% seen once. Germline CDR1 reads GTSNPN; CDR2 reads SVGIG (reference sequence). The CDR3 has 14 amino acids. With 7 bases clipped from V and 3 bases from J, the junction kept 8 bases outside the gene matches. Input material: PBMCs or T cells enriched from blood (not recorded which). This chain joins TRBV30 and TRBJ1-5, with TRBD1 matching over 8 bases. The sequence was collected from a woman aged 35 to 49 who had recovered from COVID-19. CDR3 DNA: TGTGCCTTTGGACAGGGTTTGTACAATCAGCCCCAGCATTTT. It is translated as CAFGQGLYNQPQHF.